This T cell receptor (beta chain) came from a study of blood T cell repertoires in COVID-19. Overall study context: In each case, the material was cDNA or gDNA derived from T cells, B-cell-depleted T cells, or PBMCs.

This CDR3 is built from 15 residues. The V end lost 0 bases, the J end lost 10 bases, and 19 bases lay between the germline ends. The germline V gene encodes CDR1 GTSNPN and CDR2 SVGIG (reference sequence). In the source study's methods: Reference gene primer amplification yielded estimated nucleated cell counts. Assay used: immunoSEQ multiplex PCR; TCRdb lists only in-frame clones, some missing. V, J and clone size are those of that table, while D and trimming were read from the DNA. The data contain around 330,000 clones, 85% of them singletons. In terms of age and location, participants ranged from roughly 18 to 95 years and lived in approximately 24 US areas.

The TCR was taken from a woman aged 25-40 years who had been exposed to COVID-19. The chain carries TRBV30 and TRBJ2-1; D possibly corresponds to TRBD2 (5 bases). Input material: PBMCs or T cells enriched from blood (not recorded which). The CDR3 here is CAWSVRENLRKEQFF. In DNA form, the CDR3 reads TGTGCCTGGAGTGTAAGGGAGAACTTGAGGAAGGAGCAGTTCTTC.